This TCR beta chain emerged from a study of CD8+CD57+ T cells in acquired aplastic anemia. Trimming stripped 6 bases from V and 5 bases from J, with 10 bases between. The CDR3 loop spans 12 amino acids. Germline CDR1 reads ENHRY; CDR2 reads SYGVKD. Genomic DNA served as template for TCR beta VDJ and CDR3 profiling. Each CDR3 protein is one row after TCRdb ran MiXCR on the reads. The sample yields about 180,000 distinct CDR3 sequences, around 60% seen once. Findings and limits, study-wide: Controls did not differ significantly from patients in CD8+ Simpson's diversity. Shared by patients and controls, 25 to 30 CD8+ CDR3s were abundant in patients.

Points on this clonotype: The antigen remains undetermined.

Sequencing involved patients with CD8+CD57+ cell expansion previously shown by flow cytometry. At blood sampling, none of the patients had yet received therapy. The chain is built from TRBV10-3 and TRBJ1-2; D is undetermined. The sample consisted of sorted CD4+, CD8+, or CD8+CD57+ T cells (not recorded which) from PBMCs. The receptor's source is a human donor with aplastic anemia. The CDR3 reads CAISPGEYGYTF. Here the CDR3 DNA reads TGTGCCATCAGCCCTGGGGAGTATGGCTACACCTTC.